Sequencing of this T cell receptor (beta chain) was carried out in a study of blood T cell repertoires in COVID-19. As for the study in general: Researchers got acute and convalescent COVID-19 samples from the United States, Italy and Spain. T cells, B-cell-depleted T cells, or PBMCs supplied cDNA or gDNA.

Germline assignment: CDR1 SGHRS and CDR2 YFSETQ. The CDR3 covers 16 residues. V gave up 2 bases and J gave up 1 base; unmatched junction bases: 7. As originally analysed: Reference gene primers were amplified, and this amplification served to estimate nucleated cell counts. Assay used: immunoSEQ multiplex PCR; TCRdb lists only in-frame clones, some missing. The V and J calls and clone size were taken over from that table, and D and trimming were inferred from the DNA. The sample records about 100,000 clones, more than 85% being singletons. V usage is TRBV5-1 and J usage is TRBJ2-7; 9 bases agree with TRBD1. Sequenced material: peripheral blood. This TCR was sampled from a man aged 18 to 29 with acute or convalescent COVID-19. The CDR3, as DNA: TGCGCCAGCAGCTTCTTCGGGACAGGGACTTCCTACGAGCAGTACTTC. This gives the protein CASSFFGTGTSYEQYF.